The clone carrying this T cell receptor (beta chain) was found a few times. Antigen specificity is unknown. The data belong to a study of graft-versus-host responses after intestinal transplantation. Notes on the study in general: High graft-versus-host to host-versus-graft clonal ratios were seen in allografts of patients with graft-donor T cell macrochimerism.

TCRdb's table, derived via immunoSEQ multiplex PCR, lists solely in-frame clones and lacks some. The sample shows roughly 25,000 clones, approximately 95% of them seen only once. The TCR sequence derives from a human patient who received an intestinal transplant, so some T cells may come from the graft donor. Sequenced material: PBMCs, taken 18 days after transplant.

The CDR3 region has the DNA TGTGCCAGCAGCTTAACCACCACCGGGGAGCTGTTTTTT. Its translation is CASSLTTTGELFF. V gene TRBV7-3 combines with J gene TRBJ2-2, with D unclear. Germline CDR1 reads SGHTA; CDR2 reads FQGTGA. V lost 0 bases, J lost 4 bases, and 3 bases lay in between. The CDR3 runs to 13 residues.